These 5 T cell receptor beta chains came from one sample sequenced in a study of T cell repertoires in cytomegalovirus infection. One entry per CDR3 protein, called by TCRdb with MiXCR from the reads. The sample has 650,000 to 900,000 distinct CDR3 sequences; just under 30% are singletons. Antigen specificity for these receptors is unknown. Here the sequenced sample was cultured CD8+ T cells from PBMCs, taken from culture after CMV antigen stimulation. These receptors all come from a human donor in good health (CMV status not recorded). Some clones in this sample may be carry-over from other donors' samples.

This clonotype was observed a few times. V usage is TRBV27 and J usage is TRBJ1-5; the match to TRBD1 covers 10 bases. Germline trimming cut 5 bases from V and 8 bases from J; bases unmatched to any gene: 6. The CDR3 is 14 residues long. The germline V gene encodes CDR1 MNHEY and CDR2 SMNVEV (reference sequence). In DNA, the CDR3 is TGTGCCAGCAGTCCTGGACAGGGGGTTAAGCCCCAGCATTTT. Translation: CASSPGQGVKPQHF.

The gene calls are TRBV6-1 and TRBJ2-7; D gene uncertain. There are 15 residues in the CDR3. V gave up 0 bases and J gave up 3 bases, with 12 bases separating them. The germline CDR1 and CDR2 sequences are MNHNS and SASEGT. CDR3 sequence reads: CASSEAPSMVYEQYV. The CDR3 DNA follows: TGTGCCAGCAGTGAAGCGCCTAGTATGGTCTACGAGCAGTACGTC.

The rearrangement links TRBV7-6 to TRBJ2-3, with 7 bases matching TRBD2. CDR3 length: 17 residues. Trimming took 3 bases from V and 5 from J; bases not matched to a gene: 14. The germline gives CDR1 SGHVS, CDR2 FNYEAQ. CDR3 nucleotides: TGTGCCAGCAGCTTCCTCGGGGAGGGCCCCGGGTTAGATACGCAGTATTTT. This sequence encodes CASSFLGEGPGLDTQYF.

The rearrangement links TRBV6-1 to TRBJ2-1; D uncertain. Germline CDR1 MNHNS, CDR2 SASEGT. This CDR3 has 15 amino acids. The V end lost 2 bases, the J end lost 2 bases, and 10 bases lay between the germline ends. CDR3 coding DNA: TGTGCCAGCAGTGAAACCCAGCGAGCCTACAATGAGCAGTTCTTC. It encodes CASSETQRAYNEQFF.

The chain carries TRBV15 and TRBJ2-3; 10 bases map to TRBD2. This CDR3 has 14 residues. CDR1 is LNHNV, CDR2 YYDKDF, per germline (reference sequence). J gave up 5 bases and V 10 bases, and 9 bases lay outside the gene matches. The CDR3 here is CASRERGGQDTQYF. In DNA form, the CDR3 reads TGTGCCAGCAGGGAGCGGGGGGGCCAAGATACGCAGTATTTT.